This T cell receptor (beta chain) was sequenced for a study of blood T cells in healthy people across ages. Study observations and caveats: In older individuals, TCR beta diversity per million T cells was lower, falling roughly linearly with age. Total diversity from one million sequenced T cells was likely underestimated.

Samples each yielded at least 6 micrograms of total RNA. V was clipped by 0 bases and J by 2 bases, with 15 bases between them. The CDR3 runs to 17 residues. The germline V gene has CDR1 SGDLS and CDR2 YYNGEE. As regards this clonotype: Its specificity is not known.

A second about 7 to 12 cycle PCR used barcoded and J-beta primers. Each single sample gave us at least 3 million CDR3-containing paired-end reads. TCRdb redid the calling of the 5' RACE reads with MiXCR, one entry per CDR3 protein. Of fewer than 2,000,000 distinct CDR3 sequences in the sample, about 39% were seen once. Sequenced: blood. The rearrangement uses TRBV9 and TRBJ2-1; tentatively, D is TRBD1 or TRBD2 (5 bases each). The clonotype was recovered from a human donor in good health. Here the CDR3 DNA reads TGTGCCAGCAGCGTAGATAGAGGGGCCAGCGCCTACAATGAGCAGTTCTTC. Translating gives CASSVDRGASAYNEQFF.